These 27 T cell receptor beta chains originate from one sample sequenced in a study of control samples from healthy donors and cancer patients. Method: immunoSEQ multiplex PCR; TCRdb's copy keeps in-frame clones and lacks some. The data hold around 76,000 clones, with approximately 91% observed a single time. The material sequenced was PBMCs. The receptors shown here come from a woman aged 45 to 65 with colorectal cancer.

V gene TRBV6-5 combines with J gene TRBJ2-4; D gene unclear. This CDR3 has 16 residues. The V gene lost 4 bases and the J gene lost 0 bases, with 13 bases spanning the gap. Germline assignment: CDR1 MNHEY and CDR2 SVGAGI. The CDR3: CASSSTLQLAKNIQYF. CDR3 nucleotide sequence: TGTGCCAGCAGTTCCACTCTTCAACTAGCCAAAAACATTCAGTACTTC.

The chain uses TRBV5-6 and TRBJ2-7; tentative D call: TRBD1 (6 bases). Trimming pared 4 bases from V and 3 bases from J, leaving 20 bases between. This CDR3 spans 16 amino acids. The germline V gene has CDR1 SGHDT and CDR2 YYEEEE. CDR3 amino acids: CASSPRHPGTRYEQYV. CDR3 coding DNA: TGTGCCAGCAGCCCGAGGCACCCGGGGACACGCTACGAGCAGTACGTC.

The J gene is TRBJ2-5, the V gene TRBV21-1; TRBD1 is taken as the D call from the table, unchecked against the DNA. TRBV21-1 represents a pseudogene. The CDR3 extends over 18 amino acids. CDR3 sequence reads: CASSKGAARGFCQETQYF. Written as DNA, the CDR3 is TGTGCCAGCAGCAAAGGGGCGGCTAGGGGGTTCTGTCAAGAGACCCAGTACTTC.

The chain has TRBV3-1 (or the pseudogene TRBV3-2) and TRBJ2-2; D uncertain. Germline V gives CDR1 LGHDT, CDR2 YNNKEL (reference sequence). Trimming removed 4 bases from V and 2 bases from J, with 8 bases in between. The CDR3 runs 14 residues. CDR3 in amino acids: CASSLRSNTGELFF. The CDR3 region has the DNA TGTGCCAGCAGCCTTCGTTCCAACACCGGGGAGCTGTTTTTT.

This chain connects TRBV20-1 to TRBJ2-6; D not certain. Germline V gene sequence: CDR1 DFQATT, CDR2 SNEGSKA (reference sequence). CDR3 length: 15 residues. V was clipped by 3 bases and J by 4 bases, with 13 bases between them. This CDR3 is CSASLRVHGANVLTF. Written as DNA, the CDR3 is TGCAGTGCTAGTTTAAGGGTGCACGGGGCCAACGTCCTGACTTTC.

The chain couples TRBV6-5 to TRBJ1-5; a possible D gene is TRBD1 (5 bases). The CDR3 is made up of 15 amino acids. Per germline, CDR1 MNHEY and CDR2 SVGAGI. The V end was cut by 9 bases, the J end by 6 bases, with 21 bases between. The CDR3 coding sequence is TGTGCCAGTCATCTCGGGGCAGGGTTCCGTCAGCCCCAGCATTTT. Its protein is CASHLGAGFRQPQHF.

V is TRBV27 and J is TRBJ1-2; D ambiguous. Looked up from germline, CDR1 is MNHEY and CDR2 is SMNVEV (reference sequence). There are 13 residues in the CDR3. Trimming shortened V by 5 bases and J by 2 bases, and 9 bases separated the two germline ends. The CDR3 loop reads CASSPQKNYGYTF. The CDR3 nucleotides are TGTGCCAGCAGTCCCCAAAAAAACTATGGCTACACCTTC.

This chain links TRBV7-2 with TRBJ1-1; D gene uncertain. Germline assignment: CDR1 SGHTA and CDR2 FQGNSA. Trimming stripped 1 base from V and 1 base from J, with 10 bases between. The CDR3 is made up of 15 amino acids. The CDR3 loop reads CASSLEYQRNTEAFF. The CDR3 DNA is TGTGCCAGCAGCTTAGAATATCAGAGGAACACTGAAGCTTTCTTT.

This clone has more than one count but fewer than ten. The rearrangement uses TRBV5-1 and TRBJ1-1; a weak D match, TRBD1 (5 bases). This CDR3 has 12 amino acids. V lost 6 bases and J 4 bases, leaving 10 bases between the germline ends. Germline CDR1 and CDR2: SGHRS and YFSETQ. CDR3 bases: TGCGCCAGCACTACGGGGGGCACTGAAGCTTTCTTT. Its protein is CASTTGGTEAFF.

The chain has TRBV2 and TRBJ1-5; TRBD1 matches at 7 bases. The ends lost 1 base at V and 5 bases at J; junction bases unmatched: 8. Germline assignment: CDR1 SNHLY and CDR2 FYNNEI. This CDR3 contains 16 residues. CDR3 in amino acids: CASSEDRDRHYQPQHF. CDR3 DNA sequence: TGTGCCAGCAGTGAAGACCGGGACAGACATTATCAGCCCCAGCATTTT.

This clone was found once. The rearrangement uses TRBV6-1 and TRBJ1-1; TRBD1 agrees at 8 bases. V shed 4 bases, J shed 0 bases, and the junction held 13 bases outside the gene matches. Germline assignment: CDR1 MNHNS and CDR2 SASEGT. This CDR3 comprises 18 residues. The CDR3 sequence is CASSGRQGLNWVNTEAFF. In DNA form, the CDR3 reads TGTGCCAGCAGTGGAAGACAGGGGTTGAATTGGGTGAACACTGAAGCTTTCTTT.

The chain has TRBV5-1 and TRBJ2-3, with 14 positions matching TRBD2. CDR3 length: 16 residues. V was clipped by 4 bases and J by 10 bases; unmatched bases: 11. Germline CDR1 and CDR2: SGHRS and YFSETQ. CDR3 in DNA: TGCGCCAGCAGCCCGGGGACTAGCGGGGGTGGGGCTCCGCAGTATTTT. Its protein product is CASSPGTSGGGAPQYF.

V gene TRBV27 combines with J gene TRBJ1-1, with TRBD1 as a possible D gene (6 bases). In germline, CDR1 is MNHEY, CDR2 SMNVEV (reference sequence). CDR3 size: 14 residues. V lost 8 bases and J lost 1, with 14 bases in between. CDR3 nucleotides: TGTGCCAGCGCACCGGGACAACCGAACACTGAAGCTTTCTTT. Translating gives CASAPGQPNTEAFF.

This chain links TRBV2 with TRBJ1-2; D may be TRBD1 (6 bases). The CDR3 loop spans 13 amino acids. Germline CDR1 SNHLY, CDR2 FYNNEI. V was cut by 11 bases and J by 4 bases, with 17 bases left in between. The CDR3 region has the DNA TGTGCCCAAGCGGCAGGGGCCCTCTATGGCTACACCTTC. It is translated as CAQAAGALYGYTF.

The gene calls are TRBV19 and TRBJ2-5; TRBD2 matches 10 bases. V was pared by 10 bases and J by 5 bases, with 7 bases of the junction left unmatched. The germline V gene has CDR1 LNHDA and CDR2 SQIVND (reference sequence). The CDR3 sequence is 13 residues long. The CDR3 sequence: CAMGLAGVETQYF. DNA for the CDR3: TGTGCCATGGGGCTAGCGGGGGTGGAGACCCAGTACTTC.

This clone came up once. The J gene is TRBJ2-5, the V gene TRBV6-5; 11 positions agree with TRBD2. Germline loops: CDR1 MNHEY, CDR2 SVGAGI. This CDR3 is 13 amino acids long. The V gene end was trimmed by 8 bases and the J gene end by 5 bases; junction bases not matched to a gene: 4. The CDR3 coding sequence is TGTGCCAGCGGGGGACTAGCGGTGGAGACCCAGTACTTC. Protein: CASGGLAVETQYF.

The chain joins TRBV19 to TRBJ1-4; D unresolved. Trimming pared 6 bases from V and 6 bases from J, leaving 8 bases between. The CDR3 is made up of 12 amino acids. CDR1 LNHDA and CDR2 SQIVND come from the germline V gene (reference sequence). CDR3 amino acids: CASSTADEKLFF. CDR3 DNA: TGTGCCAGTAGCACCGCGGATGAAAAACTGTTTTTT.

The rearrangement joins TRBV6-1 to TRBJ2-3; 9 bases are a match to TRBD2. Losses at the gene ends were 0 bases for V and 5 bases for J; bases not matched to a gene: 9. This CDR3 has 17 residues. Germline V lookup: CDR1 MNHNS, CDR2 SASEGT. The CDR3 loop reads CASSEAAGGPWRDTQYF. DNA for the CDR3: TGTGCCAGCAGTGAAGCGGCGGGGGGGCCTTGGAGAGATACGCAGTATTTT.

CDR3 region: CASSIDQVNTEAFF. The CDR3 DNA reads as TGTGCCAGTAGTATAGATCAGGTGAACACTGAAGCTTTCTTT. The chain joins TRBV19 to TRBJ1-1; D uncertain. Germline CDR1 LNHDA, CDR2 SQIVND (reference sequence). The CDR3 covers 14 residues. V lost 0 bases, J lost 0 bases, and 5 bases lay in between.

The CDR3 loop is CASSRGSSYNEQFF. In DNA form, the CDR3 reads TGTGCCAGCAGTCGGGGGAGCTCCTACAATGAGCAGTTCTTC. The chain is built from TRBV3-1 (or the pseudogene TRBV3-2) and TRBJ2-1, with a tentative D call TRBD2 (6 bases). Germline CDR1 LGHDT, CDR2 YNNKEL (reference sequence). Trimming removed 6 bases from V and 0 bases from J, with 9 bases in between. The CDR3 contains 14 residues.

This clone was observed a handful of times. The chain links TRBV28 to TRBJ2-2, with D unresolved. CDR1 and CDR2 from the germline V gene are MDHEN and SYDVKM. The length of the CDR3 is 14 residues. Trimming shortened V by 1 base and J by 1 base, and 4 bases separated the two germline ends. The CDR3 sequence: CASSLSQNTGELFF. DNA of the CDR3: TGTGCCAGCAGTTTATCACAGAACACCGGGGAGCTGTTTTTT.

CDR3 DNA sequence: TGCGCCAGCAGCCAACCGGGACAGTCTACCTCTGGAAACACCATATATTTT. As protein: CASSQPGQSTSGNTIYF. The rearrangement uses TRBV4-3 and TRBJ1-3; TRBD1 aligns across 7 bases. In germline, CDR1 is LGHNA, CDR2 YSLEER. The CDR3 has 17 residues. Trimming removed 2 bases from V and 0 bases from J; junction bases left unmatched: 7.

The chain uses TRBV13 and TRBJ2-7; D unresolved. Germline lookup yields CDR1 PRHDT and CDR2 FYEKMQ (reference sequence). V was clipped by 3 bases and J by 0 bases, with 9 bases between them. There are 14 residues in the CDR3. The CDR3 loop is CASSFLGSSYEQYV. The DNA of the CDR3 is TGTGCCAGCAGCTTTCTAGGTAGCTCCTACGAGCAGTACGTC.

The chain uses TRBV7-6 and TRBJ1-2, with 7 bases matching TRBD1. The CDR3 is 15 residues long. CDR1 is SGHVS and CDR2 is FNYEAQ in the germline V gene. With 1 base clipped from V and 4 bases from J, the junction kept 6 bases outside the gene matches. CDR3 bases: TGTGCCAGCAGCTTAGAGGCGACAGGGATCTATGGCTACACCTTC. Translation: CASSLEATGIYGYTF. Drawing the rest from reference TRBV7-6 and TRBJ1-2, the complete variable domain is GAGVSQSPRYKVTKRGQDVALRCDPISGHVSLYWYRQALGQGPEFLTYFNYEAQQDKSGLPNDRFSAERPEGSISTLTIQRTEQRDSAMYRCASSLEATGIYGYTFGSGTRLTVV.

V and J are TRBV6-1 and TRBJ2-1; 10 nucleotides agree with TRBD1. V gave up 2 bases and J gave up 4 bases; unmatched junction bases: 17. The CDR3 covers 20 residues. Germline values: CDR1 MNHNS, CDR2 SASEGT. CDR3 residues: CASSESGGQGTPFFYNEQFF. The CDR3 nucleotides are TGTGCCAGCAGTGAAAGTGGGGGACAGGGGACGCCCTTTTTTTACAATGAGCAGTTCTTC.

The chain uses TRBV7-3 and TRBJ1-2; D perhaps matches TRBD1 (5 bases). CDR1 is SGHTA and CDR2 is FQGTGA in the germline V gene. Trimming left V 3 bases short and J 4 bases short, with 27 bases between. This CDR3 is 19 amino acids long. CDR3 protein: CASSFGPWAGRQYLYGYTF. Written as DNA, the CDR3 is TGTGCCAGCAGCTTTGGTCCGTGGGCGGGTCGACAGTATCTCTATGGCTACACCTTC. The full variable domain, rest sourced from reference TRBV7-3 and TRBJ1-2, is GAGVSQTPSNKVTEKGKYVELRCDPISGHTALYWYRQSLGQGPEFLIYFQGTGAADDSGLPNDRFFAVRPEGSVSTLKIQRTERGDSAVYLCASSFGPWAGRQYLYGYTFGSGTRLTVV.

The chain couples TRBV14 to TRBJ1-2; the match to TRBD1 covers 7 bases. This CDR3 region has 15 residues. V lost 3 bases to trimming and J lost 4 bases; unmatched junction nucleotides: 8. Germline CDR1 and CDR2: SGHDN and FVKESK. The CDR3 DNA reads as TGTGCCAGCAGCCAGAATTCAGGGGGACGCTATGGCTACACCTTC. Protein: CASSQNSGGRYGYTF.